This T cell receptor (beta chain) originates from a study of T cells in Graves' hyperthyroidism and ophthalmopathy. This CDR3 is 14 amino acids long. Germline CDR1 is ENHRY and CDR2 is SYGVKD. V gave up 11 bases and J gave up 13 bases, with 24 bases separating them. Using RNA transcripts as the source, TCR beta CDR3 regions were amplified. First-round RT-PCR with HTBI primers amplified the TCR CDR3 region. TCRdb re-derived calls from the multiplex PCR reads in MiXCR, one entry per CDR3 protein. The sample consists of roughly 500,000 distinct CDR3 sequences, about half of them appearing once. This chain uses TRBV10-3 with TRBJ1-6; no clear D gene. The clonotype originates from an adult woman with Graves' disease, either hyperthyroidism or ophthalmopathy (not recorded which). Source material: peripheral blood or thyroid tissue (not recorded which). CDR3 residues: CAVNEGGSNQPLHF. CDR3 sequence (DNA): TGTGCCGTAAACGAGGGAGGTAGCAATCAGCCCCTCCACTTT.